The rows below give T cell receptor beta chains drawn from one sample of a study of shared clonotypes between healthy human individuals. TCRdb's copy holds only in-frame clones and misses some; the assay was immunoSEQ multiplex PCR. The sample holds about 1.9 million clones, just over 90% seen once. Sequenced sample: naive CD8+ T cells from PBMCs. The receptors were sampled from a man younger than 35 in good health. Some clones in this sample may be carry-over from other donors' samples. The CDR3 runs from the conserved cysteine through the conserved F or W. The D gene is left open where the match is weak. Clone size is shown for a subset of rows, as once, few, many or a class of expanded clone.

j_call v_call d_call cdr3_length clone_size cdr3_aa cdr3_nt
TRBJ2-1 TRBV6-6 - 16 - CASTWTADGSYNEQFF TGTGCCAGCACCTGGACAGCGGACGGGTCCTACAATGAGCAGTTCTTC
TRBJ2-7 TRBV5-1 - 14 once CASSFRTQTYEQYF TGCGCCAGCAGCTTTAGGACACAGACCTACGAGCAGTACTTC
TRBJ2-7 TRBV27 - 14 - CASSPTIEAYEQYF TGTGCCAGCAGTCCCACGATCGAGGCCTACGAGCAGTACTTC
TRBJ1-4 TRBV11-2 - 15 once CASSLDPGTNEKLFF TGTGCCAGCAGCTTAGACCCTGGGACTAATGAAAAACTGTTTTTT
TRBJ2-7 TRBV27 - 13 - CASSFSGSYEQYF TGTGCCAGCAGTTTTTCGGGGTCCTACGAGCAGTACTTC
TRBJ2-3 TRBV13 - 12 - CASSFFPDTQYF TGTGCCAGCAGCTTCTTCCCAGATACGCAGTATTTT
TRBJ1-5 TRBV9 TRBD1 14 - CASSAGQGYQPQHF TGTGCCAGCAGCGCGGGACAGGGCTATCAGCCCCAGCATTTT
TRBJ2-2 TRBV28 TRBD2 17 - CASSSGLGDLNTGELFF TGTGCCAGCAGTTCGGGACTAGGGGACTTAAACACCGGGGAGCTGTTTTTT
TRBJ2-1 TRBV2 - 17 - CASSSGRSLTSYNEQFF TGTGCCAGCTCGAGTGGCAGGAGCTTGACATCCTACAATGAGCAGTTCTTC
TRBJ1-1 TRBV28 - 12 few CASTQGGWGAFF TGTGCCAGCACGCAAGGCGGCTGGGGTGCTTTCTTT
TRBJ1-1 TRBV7-3 - 13 - CASSLLGNTEAFF TGTGCCAGCAGCTTACTCGGGAACACTGAAGCTTTCTTT
TRBJ1-2 TRBV29-1 - 11 - CSVADSYGYTF TGCAGCGTAGCAGACAGCTATGGCTACACCTTC
TRBJ2-7 TRBV4-3 - 14 - CASSQDLYGNEQYF TGCGCCAGCAGCCAAGATCTATATGGAAATGAGCAGTACTTC
TRBJ2-7 TRBV10-3 - 15 once CAISEPEDTSYEQYF TGTGCCATCAGTGAGCCCGAAGATACCTCCTACGAGCAGTACTTC
TRBJ2-5 TRBV2 TRBD1 13 - CASSEDREETQYF TGTGCCAGCAGTGAGGACAGGGAAGAGACCCAGTACTTC
TRBJ2-7 TRBV5-1 - 16 - CASSLMLSGSSYEQYF TGCGCCAGCAGCTTGATGTTGTCTGGGAGCTCCTACGAGCAGTACTTC
TRBJ2-6 TRBV5-4 TRBD1 19 - CASSDPKQGSPSGANVLTF TGTGCCAGCAGCGACCCTAAACAGGGGTCCCCCTCTGGGGCCAACGTCCTGACTTTC
TRBJ1-2 TRBV9 - 14 - CASSVVDGGAGYTF TGTGCCAGCAGCGTCGTGGACGGAGGGGCTGGCTACACCTTC
TRBJ1-1 TRBV6-4 - 15 - CASSDSGAPNTEAFF TGTGCCAGCAGTGACTCCGGGGCCCCGAACACTGAAGCTTTCTTT
TRBJ1-2 TRBV27 - 13 - CASSLGPNYGYTF TGTGCCAGCAGTTTAGGTCCTAACTATGGCTACACCTTC
TRBJ2-1 TRBV9 - 13 - CASSAGQKREQFF TGTGCCAGCAGCGCCGGACAGAAAAGGGAGCAGTTCTTC
TRBJ2-2 TRBV7-2 TRBD2 16 - CASSLVLAENTGELFF TGTGCCAGCAGCTTAGTACTAGCGGAGAACACCGGGGAGCTGTTTTTT
TRBJ2-7 TRBV7-2 - 12 - CASSLSGYEQYF TGTGCCAGCAGCTTGTCGGGGTACGAGCAGTACTTC
TRBJ2-1 TRBV21-1 - 17 - CASSFGAGGLRVGEQFF TGTGCCAGCAGCTTCGGGGCGGGAGGGCTGAGAGTCGGTGAGCAGTTCTTC
TRBJ1-2 TRBV6-5 - 14 - CASSYGKANYGYTF TGTGCCAGCAGTTACGGAAAAGCTAACTATGGCTACACCTTC
TRBJ2-5 TRBV7-9 - 16 - CASSLDAGPKGETQYF TGTGCCAGCAGCTTAGATGCAGGCCCGAAGGGAGAGACCCAGTACTTC
TRBJ2-2 TRBV28 TRBD1 17 - CASSFVRGQGLTGELFF TGTGCCAGCAGTTTTGTCCGGGGACAGGGGCTCACCGGGGAGCTGTTTTTT
TRBJ2-1 TRBV27 - 17 - CASSERGIVHRYNEQFF TGTGCCAGCAGCGAAAGGGGGATCGTTCATCGATACAATGAGCAGTTCTTC
TRBJ1-5 TRBV27 TRBD1 15 - CASSGTGNSNQPQHF TGTGCCAGCAGTGGGACAGGTAATAGCAATCAGCCCCAGCATTTT
TRBJ1-2 TRBV29-1 TRBD1 13 once CSVRTGGIDGYTF TGCAGCGTAAGGACAGGAGGAATCGATGGCTACACCTTC
TRBJ2-1 TRBV28 - 14 - CASSLYAVYNEQFF TGTGCCAGCAGTTTATATGCAGTCTACAATGAGCAGTTCTTC
TRBJ2-6 TRBV30 TRBD2 17 once CAWREGLAGSGANVLTF TGTGCCTGGAGGGAGGGACTAGCGGGTTCTGGGGCCAACGTCCTGACTTTC
TRBJ1-1 TRBV5-1 TRBD1 14 - CASSPNPQGAGAFF TGCGCCAGCAGCCCCAACCCCCAGGGGGCCGGAGCTTTCTTT
TRBJ2-7 TRBV6-6 - 15 - CASSETAGVGYEQYF TGTGCCAGCAGCGAGACTGCAGGGGTGGGGTACGAGCAGTACTTC
TRBJ2-1 TRBV5-1 - 17 - CASSLSPQGFTYNEQFF TGCGCCAGCAGCCTATCCCCACAGGGTTTCACCTACAATGAGCAGTTCTTC
TRBJ2-7 TRBV19 - 14 - CATGPQRSSYEQYF TGTGCCACCGGCCCCCAGAGGAGCTCCTACGAGCAGTACTTC
TRBJ1-1 TRBV5-1 - 14 - CASSSGGVDTEAFF TGCGCCAGCAGCTCCGGAGGTGTGGATACTGAAGCTTTCTTT
TRBJ1-5 TRBV5-8 - 11 - CASSSGPTQHF TGTGCCAGCAGCTCCGGGCCCACCCAGCATTTT
TRBJ2-1 TRBV27 - 16 - CASSLVGKRMYNEQFF TGTGCCAGCAGTTTAGTAGGTAAAAGAATGTACAATGAGCAGTTCTTC
TRBJ2-6 TRBV5-6 - 14 - CASSRTDGGGVLTF TGTGCCAGCAGCCGAACGGACGGTGGGGGCGTCCTGACTTTC
TRBJ1-2 TRBV4-3 - 17 - CASSPGTSFRGSYGYTF TGCGCCAGCAGCCCGGGAACTTCCTTCAGGGGTTCCTATGGCTACACCTTC
TRBJ1-1 TRBV7-9 TRBD1 12 - CASSLGGQDSFF TGTGCCAGCAGCTTAGGGGGACAGGATTCTTTCTTT
TRBJ2-1 TRBV5-5 TRBD2 18 - CASSPNLALAGGLGEQFF TGTGCCAGCAGCCCGAACCTTGCCCTAGCGGGAGGGCTGGGTGAGCAGTTCTTC
TRBJ2-1 TRBV5-1 - 16 - CASSLKSGSGGNEQFF TGCGCCAGCAGCTTGAAGAGCGGGTCAGGAGGGAATGAGCAGTTCTTC
TRBJ2-7 TRBV4-3 - 16 - CASSQVSTEIMGEQYF TGCGCCAGCAGCCAAGTCTCGACGGAGATTATGGGGGAGCAGTACTTC
TRBJ2-7 TRBV5-6 TRBD1 12 once CASSRGLNEQYF TGTGCCAGCTCGAGGGGGCTCAACGAGCAGTACTTC
TRBJ2-2 TRBV7-2 - 14 - CASSPLEGAGELFF TGTGCCAGCAGCCCACTCGAGGGGGCCGGGGAGCTGTTTTTT
TRBJ1-1 TRBV27 - 15 few CASSLGGGLYTEAFF TGTGCCAGCAGTTTAGGCGGGGGACTGTACACTGAAGCTTTCTTT
TRBJ2-1 TRBV15 TRBD2 17 - CATSSESRLAEYNEQFF TGTGCCACCAGCTCCGAATCCCGACTAGCGGAGTACAATGAGCAGTTCTTC
TRBJ2-7 TRBV5-5 TRBD1 14 - CASSGQGAYWEQYF TGTGCCAGCAGCGGGCAGGGGGCATATTGGGAGCAGTACTTC
TRBJ1-1 TRBV19 - 12 - CASSSGSTEAFF TGTGCCAGTAGTTCAGGGAGTACTGAAGCTTTCTTT
TRBJ1-6 TRBV11-2 - 17 - CASSFSDPFLLGSPLHF TGTGCCAGCAGCTTTAGTGACCCGTTCCTATTGGGTTCACCCCTCCACTTT
TRBJ2-5 TRBV5-6 - 13 - CASSPGLHPPQYF TGTGCCAGCAGCCCGGGCCTTCACCCGCCCCAGTACTTC
TRBJ2-7 TRBV25-1 TRBD1 14 - CASSPPGQGLEQYF TGTGCCAGCAGTCCACCGGGACAGGGACTCGAGCAGTACTTC
TRBJ2-3 TRBV4-1 - 15 - CASSQDSLGTDTQYF TGCGCCAGCAGCCAAGATAGTCTTGGGACAGATACGCAGTATTTT
TRBJ2-3 TRBV9 - 19 - CASSVATGDITSSTDTQYF TGTGCCAGCAGCGTAGCTACTGGGGACATCACTTCTAGCACAGATACGCAGTATTTT
TRBJ2-7 TRBV7-9 - 15 - CASSLADVQPGQQYF TGTGCCAGCAGCTTAGCGGACGTACAGCCCGGGCAGCAGTACTTC